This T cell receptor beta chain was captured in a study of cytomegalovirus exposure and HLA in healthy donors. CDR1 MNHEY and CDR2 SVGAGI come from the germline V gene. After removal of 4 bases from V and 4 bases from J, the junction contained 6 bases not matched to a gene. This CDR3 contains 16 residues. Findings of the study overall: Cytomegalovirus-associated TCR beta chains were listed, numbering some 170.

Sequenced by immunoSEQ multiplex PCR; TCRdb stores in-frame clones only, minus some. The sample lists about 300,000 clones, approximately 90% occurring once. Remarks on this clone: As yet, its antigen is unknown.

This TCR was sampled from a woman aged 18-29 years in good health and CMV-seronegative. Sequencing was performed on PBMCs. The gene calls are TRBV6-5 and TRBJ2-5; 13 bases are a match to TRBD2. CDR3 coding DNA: TGTGCCAGCAGTTCCGTCGGGACTAGCGGGGCAGAGACCCAGTACTTC. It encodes CASSSVGTSGAETQYF.